This T cell receptor beta chain was identified in a study of blood T cells in healthy people across ages. Alongside a J-beta primer mix, a sample-barcoded 5' primer served in a second PCR lasting roughly 7 to 11 cycles. Each CDR3 protein gets one entry after TCRdb re-called the 5' RACE reads with MiXCR. Among some 1.1 million distinct CDR3 sequences listed, under 40% were seen once. Germline lookup yields CDR1 LGHNT and CDR2 FRNRAP. The CDR3 is 12 amino acids. As concerns this clonotype: Its cognate antigen is unknown.

Study findings and constraints: Any conclusive comparison of naive versus antigen-experienced cells was prevented by using unsorted PBMCs.

The receptor was derived from a man aged 18-30 years in good health. The chain carries TRBV12-5 and TRBJ1-6; possibly TRBD1 for D (5 bases). The sequencing input was blood. Here the CDR3 DNA reads TGTGCCGCGGGACGGCACAATTCACCCCTCCACTTT. This encodes CAAGRHNSPLHF.